The 3 T cell receptor beta chains reported below all come from one sample, sequenced in a study of shared clonotypes between healthy human individuals. Profiled with immunoSEQ multiplex PCR; TCRdb holds only in-frame clones, not every one. The data show hundreds of thousands of clones, 90% to 98% seen once. The sequenced sample consisted of memory CD8+ T cells sorted from blood. Indicated subset: CD45RO+ cells pooled with CCR7-negative TemRA cells. These TCRs come from a man in his thirties or forties in good health.

The chain recombines TRBV28 with TRBJ1-5; 7 positions match TRBD1. This CDR3 has 18 amino acids. Germline-derived CDR1 and CDR2 are MDHEN and SYDVKM. With V trimmed by 5 bases and J by 3 bases, 16 bases remained unmatched. CDR3: CASSNQGGADRLNQPQHF. CDR3 in DNA: TGTGCCAGCAGTAACCAGGGGGGAGCGGACAGGCTCAATCAGCCCCAGCATTTT.

The V gene is TRBV5-1, the J gene TRBJ1-2; D remains unclear. The CDR3 totals 13 residues. Trimming left V 3 bases short and J 4 bases short, with 10 bases between. Germline lookup yields CDR1 SGHRS and CDR2 YFSETQ. The CDR3 reads CASSYPGTYGYTF. For the CDR3, the DNA is TGCGCCAGCAGCTACCCAGGTACCTATGGCTACACCTTC.

The V call is TRBV29-1, the J call TRBJ1-2; perhaps TRBD1 as D (5 bases). The germline V gene has CDR1 SQVTM and CDR2 ANQGSEA. The V and J ends lost 0 bases and 1 base respectively, with 6 bases between them. The CDR3 is 13 residues long. CDR3 protein: CSVEDQGNYGYTF. The CDR3 region has the DNA TGCAGCGTTGAAGATCAGGGTAACTATGGCTACACCTTC.